These 31 T cell receptor beta chains came from one sample sequenced in a study of blood T cell repertoires in COVID-19. This table comes from immunoSEQ multiplex PCR, and its TCRdb copy is limited to in-frame clones, with some not included. Among 250,000 to 400,000 clones, around 88% were seen once, and the ten largest hold under 2%. Sequencing used peripheral blood. These receptors were obtained from a woman in her twenties or thirties with COVID-19, enrolled during active disease.

The genes are TRBV4-1 and TRBJ1-1; no firm D call. Per the germline V gene, CDR1 is MGHRA and CDR2 is YSYEKL. The ends were cut back, 0 bases at V and 2 bases at J, with 10 bases in the middle. This CDR3 is built from 15 residues. The CDR3 bases are TGCGCCAGCAGCCAAGATTTCGGAGGAAACACTGAAGCTTTCTTT. This sequence encodes CASSQDFGGNTEAFF.

This clone has a single count. This rearrangement joins TRBV7-6 to TRBJ2-1; 11 bases are shared with TRBD2. From germline, CDR1 is SGHVS and CDR2 FNYEAQ. Trimming at V came to 4 bases and at J to 4 bases, leaving 6 bases not matched to a gene. CDR3 length: 16 residues. The CDR3 sequence is CASSSTLAGGYNEQFF. The CDR3 region has the DNA TGTGCCAGCAGCTCGACTTTAGCGGGGGGGTACAATGAGCAGTTCTTC. Full variable domain (rest looked up from reference TRBV7-6 and TRBJ2-1): GAGVSQSPRYKVTKRGQDVALRCDPISGHVSLYWYRQALGQGPEFLTYFNYEAQQDKSGLPNDRFSAERPEGSISTLTIQRTEQRDSAMYRCASSSTLAGGYNEQFFGPGTRLTVL.

This chain links TRBV24-1 with TRBJ2-1, with D tentatively TRBD2 (6 bases). Germline V CDR1 and CDR2: KGHDR, SFDVKD. Trimming removed 3 bases at V and 9 bases at J, with 11 bases between. The CDR3 has 13 amino acids. The CDR3, as DNA: TGTGCCACCAGTGATGGAGCGCGGGGTGAGCAGTTCTTC. This sequence encodes CATSDGARGEQFF.

The genes are TRBV10-3 and TRBJ1-5; the D is unclear. Germline V gene sequence: CDR1 ENHRY, CDR2 SYGVKD. The ends were cut back, 7 bases at V and 0 bases at J, with 19 bases in the middle. This CDR3 is built from 17 residues. CDR3 region: CAITLLGRPYSNQPQHF. As DNA, the CDR3 is TGTGCCATCACCCTCTTGGGCAGGCCTTATAGCAATCAGCCCCAGCATTTT.

This clone showed up just once. The CDR3 spells CASSSSLDRSNYGYTF. The CDR3, as DNA: TGTGCCAGCAGTTCCTCGCTGGACAGGAGTAACTATGGCTACACCTTC. The chain couples TRBV9 to TRBJ1-2; 7 positions match TRBD1. CDR3 size: 16 residues. Germline lookup yields CDR1 SGDLS and CDR2 YYNGEE. With V trimmed by 5 bases and J by 1 base, 11 bases remained unmatched. Together with reference TRBV9 and TRBJ1-2, the CDR3 gives the full variable domain: DSGVTQTPKHLITATGQRVTLRCSPRSGDLSVYWYQQSLDQGLQFLIQYYNGEERAKGNILERFSAQQFPDLHSELNLSSLELGDSALYFCASSSSLDRSNYGYTFGSGTRLTVV.

V is TRBV10-2 and J is TRBJ2-1; D might be TRBD2 (5 bases). Germline-derived CDR1 and CDR2 are WSHSY and SAAADI. Trimming shortened V by 4 bases and J by 4 bases, and 8 bases separated the two germline ends. This CDR3 has 13 residues. In DNA form, the CDR3 reads TGCGCCAGCAGTGGGAGGCGGTACAATGAGCAGTTCTTC. Residues: CASSGRRYNEQFF.

This clone has just one count. V usage is TRBV4-3 and J usage is TRBJ2-1; a weak D match, TRBD2 (5 bases). CDR3 length: 15 amino acids. Germline V CDR1 and CDR2: LGHNA, YSLEER. V was clipped by 0 bases and J by 8 bases, with 14 bases between them. CDR3: CASSQDIATVDEQFF. CDR3 coding DNA: TGCGCCAGCAGCCAAGATATAGCGACTGTCGATGAGCAGTTCTTC.

This chain links TRBV21-1 with TRBJ2-3; the table calls TRBD1, which could not be checked here. TRBV21-1 is a documented pseudogene. The CDR3 consists of 15 residues. The CDR3 is CAQSETTGSTDTQYF. CDR3 coding DNA: TGTGCTCAATCGGAGACGACAGGGAGCACAGATACGCAGTATTTT.

The chain couples TRBV2 to TRBJ2-5; possible D gene TRBD1, 5 bases. The V end was cut by 4 bases, the J end by 1 base, with 13 bases between. This CDR3 has 15 amino acids. Germline V CDR1 and CDR2: SNHLY, FYNNEI. CDR3 residues: CASSVRQGLQETQYF. The CDR3, as DNA: TGTGCCAGCAGTGTTCGGCAGGGCCTCCAAGAGACCCAGTACTTC.

The rearrangement joins TRBV19 to TRBJ2-5, with 10 bases fitting TRBD2. The CDR3 length is 15 residues. Germline V gene sequence: CDR1 LNHDA, CDR2 SQIVND (reference sequence). Unmatched junction bases numbered 8, after V lost 4 bases and J lost 6 bases. CDR3 sequence: CASSTSAGGMKTQYF. The CDR3, as DNA: TGTGCCAGTAGTACCTCAGCGGGGGGGATGAAGACCCAGTACTTC.

The chain is built from TRBV3-1 (or the pseudogene TRBV3-2) and TRBJ2-3; D may be TRBD2 (5 bases). In germline, CDR1 is LGHDT, CDR2 YNNKEL (reference sequence). With 3 bases removed from V and 7 bases from J, the gap between germline ends came to 11 bases. The CDR3 contains 13 residues. CDR3 DNA sequence: TGTGCCAGCAGCCACCTAGGGAGATATACGCAGTATTTT. Protein sequence: CASSHLGRYTQYF.

This CDR3 is CASSSTGASPYNSPLHF. CDR3 bases: TGTGCCAGCAGCTCGACAGGGGCTTCCCCGTATAATTCACCCCTCCACTTT. The chain is built from TRBV5-5 and TRBJ1-6, with TRBD1 matching 8 bases. Trimming removed 3 bases from V and 4 bases from J; junction bases left unmatched: 9. There are 17 residues in the CDR3. Germline V gene sequence: CDR1 SGHKS, CDR2 YYEKEE (reference sequence).

The chain employs TRBV7-2 and TRBJ2-7; 12 bases map to TRBD2. With V trimmed by 5 bases and J by 2 bases, 10 bases remained unmatched. The CDR3 totals 17 residues. In germline, CDR1 is SGHTA, CDR2 FQGNSA. CDR3 DNA sequence: TGTGCCAGCAGCGCCCGACTAGCGGGGGTTCGCACCTACGAGCAGTACGTC. This codes for CASSARLAGVRTYEQYV.

V usage is TRBV12-3 or TRBV12-4 and J usage is TRBJ1-1; possibly TRBD1 for D (5 bases). The CDR3 length is 13 residues. Trimming removed 7 bases from V and 3 bases from J, with 12 bases in between. CDR3 residues: CASTNGTYTEAFF. The DNA for the CDR3 is TGTGCCAGCACCAACGGGACTTACACTGAAGCTTTCTTT.

This chain connects TRBV10-3 to TRBJ1-2, with 7 bases aligning to TRBD1. The CDR3 runs 14 residues. The germline V gene encodes CDR1 ENHRY and CDR2 SYGVKD. The junction had 6 bases not matched to a gene; V was cut back by 5 bases and J by 3 bases. This CDR3 reads CAISRQGSDYGYTF. The CDR3 DNA reads TGTGCCATCAGTCGACAGGGAAGTGACTATGGCTACACCTTC.

The chain has TRBV24-1 and TRBJ1-5; no clear D. Germline CDR1 reads KGHDR; CDR2 reads SFDVKD. This CDR3 contains 13 residues. V was shortened by 1 base and J by 7 bases, with 7 bases between the two germline ends. This chain's CDR3 is CATSDFRGQPQHF. The CDR3 nucleotides read TGTGCCACCAGTGATTTCCGAGGCCAGCCCCAGCATTTT.

The chain joins TRBV5-1 to TRBJ1-2; tentative D call: TRBD1 (6 bases). CDR3 size: 15 residues. V lost 1 base and J lost 2, with 12 bases in between. CDR1 and CDR2 (germline): SGHRS, YFSETQ. CDR3 amino acids: CASSLTGGDNYGYTF. In nucleotides, the CDR3 is TGCGCCAGCAGCTTGACGGGGGGCGACAACTATGGCTACACCTTC. Looking up the rest from reference TRBV5-1 and TRBJ1-2 gives the full variable domain: KAGVTQTPRYLIKTRGQQVTLSCSPISGHRSVSWYQQTPGQGLQFLFEYFSETQRNKGNFPGRFSGRQFSNSRSEMNVSTLELGDSALYLCASSLTGGDNYGYTFGSGTRLTVV.

V and J are TRBV6-5 and TRBJ2-2; weak D call: TRBD2 (6 bases). Looked up from germline, CDR1 is MNHEY and CDR2 is SVGAGI. V shed 6 bases and J shed 0 bases, with 8 bases lying between them. The CDR3 is 14 amino acids. CDR3 bases: TGTGCCAGCAGGGTAGCGGCGAACACCGGGGAGCTGTTTTTT. Translating it yields CASRVAANTGELFF.

V and J are TRBV2 and TRBJ1-5, with 9 bases fitting TRBD1. This CDR3 has 19 residues. CDR1 is SNHLY, CDR2 FYNNEI, per germline. With V trimmed by 0 bases and J by 2 bases, 11 bases remained unmatched. CDR3 in amino acids: CASSEARRARTGGNQPQHF. DNA for the CDR3: TGTGCCAGCAGTGAAGCGCGAAGGGCTCGGACAGGGGGCAATCAGCCCCAGCATTTT.

The chain has TRBV11-1 and TRBJ1-1; 7 bases line up with TRBD1. The length of the CDR3 is 15 residues. V was clipped by 5 bases and J by 1 base; unmatched bases: 7. Germline CDR1 is SGHAT and CDR2 is FQDESV (reference sequence). CDR3 nucleotides: TGTGCCAGCAGCAACAGGGGATTGGGGAACACTGAAGCTTTCTTT. Encoded protein: CASSNRGLGNTEAFF.

The DNA of the CDR3 is TGCGCCAGCAGCCCCGGGACAGGAGATAGCTACGAGCAGTACTTC. Translated: CASSPGTGDSYEQYF. V and J are TRBV4-3 and TRBJ2-7; 8 nucleotides agree with TRBD1. CDR1 and CDR2 (germline): LGHNA, YSLEER. With 4 bases clipped from V and 3 bases from J, the junction kept 8 bases outside the gene matches. This CDR3 comprises 15 residues.

This chain joins TRBV9 and TRBJ2-2, with TRBD2 identical over 8 bases. From germline, CDR1 is SGDLS and CDR2 YYNGEE. There are 18 residues in the CDR3. Germline trimming cut 3 bases from V and 2 bases from J; bases unmatched to any gene: 12. The CDR3 sequence is CASSGKGLAGYNTGELFF. The CDR3 DNA reads as TGTGCCAGCAGCGGAAAGGGGCTAGCGGGTTATAACACCGGGGAGCTGTTTTTT.

The chain employs TRBV9 and TRBJ2-1; 7 nucleotides line up with TRBD1. Germline CDR1 and CDR2: SGDLS and YYNGEE. V was clipped by 0 bases and J by 3 bases; unmatched bases: 3. The CDR3 is 15 amino acids. The CDR3 here is CASSVGAGGYNEQFF. For the CDR3, the DNA is TGTGCCAGCAGCGTAGGGGCAGGGGGCTACAATGAGCAGTTCTTC.

The rearrangement joins TRBV7-2 to TRBJ1-2; TRBD1 is a possible D gene (6 bases). Germline V CDR1 and CDR2: SGHTA, FQGNSA. V was pared by 5 bases and J by 2 bases, with 9 bases between. This CDR3 contains 13 residues. In nucleotides, the CDR3 is TGTGCCAGCAGCCGTGGACAGAACTATGGCTACACCTTC. Translating it yields CASSRGQNYGYTF.

The chain couples TRBV19 to TRBJ2-7; no definite D call. CDR1 and CDR2 (germline): LNHDA, SQIVND (reference sequence). The CDR3 contains 15 residues. V was shortened by 3 bases and J by 1 base, with 13 bases between the two germline ends. CDR3 sequence reads: CASSIDLSLSYEQYF. The DNA for the CDR3 is TGTGCCAGTAGTATCGATCTATCCCTTTCCTACGAGCAGTACTTC.

This clone is a singleton in its sample. The chain employs TRBV7-8 and TRBJ1-1; TRBD1 matches 8 bases. The CDR3 is 16 residues long. The V gene end was trimmed by 4 bases and the J gene end by 4 bases; junction bases not matched to a gene: 11. Looked up from germline, CDR1 is SGHVS and CDR2 is FQNEAQ. The CDR3 loop reads CASSSRDRRERTEAFF. The DNA of the CDR3 is TGTGCCAGCAGCTCGCGGGACAGGAGAGAACGCACTGAAGCTTTCTTT.

The chain employs TRBV18 and TRBJ2-7; 9 nucleotides align to TRBD1. The CDR3 sequence is 12 residues long. Germline lookup yields CDR1 KGHSH and CDR2 LQKENI. The V and J ends lost 8 bases and 5 bases, in that order; junction bases with no gene match: 4. CDR3 sequence: CASAGQGNEQYF. CDR3 nucleotides: TGTGCCAGCGCGGGACAGGGAAACGAGCAGTACTTC.

This chain uses TRBV19 with TRBJ1-1; 8 bases line up with TRBD1. Germline V gene lookup returns CDR1 LNHDA and CDR2 SQIVND (reference sequence). CDR3 length: 14 residues. Trimming removed 4 bases from V and 8 bases from J; junction bases left unmatched: 9. The CDR3 DNA sequence: TGTGCCAGTAGTAGGCAGGGGGCGCGAAAGGAAGCTTTCTTT. As protein: CASSRQGARKEAFF.

For the CDR3, the DNA is TGTGCCAGCAGCCCAGGGACAGAAGAAGCTTTCTTT. Translating gives CASSPGTEEAFF. The V call is TRBV13, the J call TRBJ1-1; 7 nucleotides agree with TRBD1. CDR3 size: 12 residues. Germline CDR1 and CDR2: PRHDT and FYEKMQ (reference sequence). The junction had 5 bases not matched to a gene; V was cut back by 5 bases and J by 8 bases.

The V gene is TRBV18, the J gene TRBJ1-1; 8 positions agree with TRBD1. V lost 5 bases and J lost 4; bases outside the gene matches: 6. This CDR3 has 14 amino acids. The germline V gene encodes CDR1 KGHSH and CDR2 LQKENI. The chain's CDR3 is CASSTGQGSTEAFF. The CDR3 DNA reads TGTGCCAGCTCAACTGGACAGGGAAGCACTGAAGCTTTCTTT.

Details on this clone: Mismatch with germline at one junction end may stem from a read error. V and J are TRBV5-1 and TRBJ1-2; 8 positions agree with TRBD1. Germline assignment: CDR1 SGHRS and CDR2 YFSETQ. The CDR3 totals 15 residues. The CDR3 DNA reads TGCGCCAGCAGGTTGGACCCAGGGGGCGGATATGGCTACACCTTC. This sequence encodes CASRLDPGGGYGYTF.